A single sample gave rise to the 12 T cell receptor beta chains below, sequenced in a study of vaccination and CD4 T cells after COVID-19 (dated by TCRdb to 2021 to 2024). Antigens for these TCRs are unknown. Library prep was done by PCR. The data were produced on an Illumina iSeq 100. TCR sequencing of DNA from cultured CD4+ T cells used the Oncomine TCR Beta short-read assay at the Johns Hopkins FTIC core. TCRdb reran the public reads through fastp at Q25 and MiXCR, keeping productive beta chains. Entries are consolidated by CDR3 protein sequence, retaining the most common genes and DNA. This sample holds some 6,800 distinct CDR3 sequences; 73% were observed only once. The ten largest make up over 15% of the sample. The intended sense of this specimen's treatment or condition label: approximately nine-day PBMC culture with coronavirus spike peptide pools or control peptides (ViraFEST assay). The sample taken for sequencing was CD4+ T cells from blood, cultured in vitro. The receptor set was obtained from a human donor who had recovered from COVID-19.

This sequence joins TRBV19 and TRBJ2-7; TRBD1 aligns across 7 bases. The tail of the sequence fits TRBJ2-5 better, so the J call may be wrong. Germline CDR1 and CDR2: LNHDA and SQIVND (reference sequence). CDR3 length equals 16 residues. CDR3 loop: CASSRMTGTYQETQYF. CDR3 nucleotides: TGTGCCAGTAGTAGGATGACAGGGACATACCAAGAGACCCAGTACTTC.

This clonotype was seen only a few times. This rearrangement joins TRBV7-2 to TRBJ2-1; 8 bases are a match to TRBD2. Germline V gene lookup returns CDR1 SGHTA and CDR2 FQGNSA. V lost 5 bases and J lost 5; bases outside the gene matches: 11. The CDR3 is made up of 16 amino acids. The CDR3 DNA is TGTGCCAGCAGCGCTTTAATAGCGGGAATCAACAATGAGCAGTTCTTC. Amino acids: CASSALIAGINNEQFF. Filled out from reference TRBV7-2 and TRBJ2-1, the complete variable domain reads GAGVSQSPSNKVTEKGKDVELRCDPISGHTALYWYRQSLGQGLEFLIYFQGNSAPDKSGLPSDRFSAERTGGSVSTLTIQRTQQEDSAVYLCASSALIAGINNEQFFGPGTRLTVL.

CDR3 sequence reads: CASTPGFGYTF. The CDR3 DNA is TGTGCCAGCACCCCGGGATTTGGCTACACCTTC. The chain uses TRBV2 and TRBJ1-2; D is unclear. The CDR3 consists of 11 residues. Germline V gives CDR1 SNHLY, CDR2 FYNNEI. The V and J ends lost 7 bases and 7 bases respectively, with 10 bases between them.

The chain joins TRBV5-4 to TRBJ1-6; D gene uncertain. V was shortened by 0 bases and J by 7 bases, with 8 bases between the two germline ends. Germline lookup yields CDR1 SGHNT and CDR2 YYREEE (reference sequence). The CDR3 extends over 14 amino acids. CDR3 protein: CASSLDLKNSPLHF. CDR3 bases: TGTGCCAGCAGCTTGGATCTGAAAAATTCACCCCTCCACTTT.

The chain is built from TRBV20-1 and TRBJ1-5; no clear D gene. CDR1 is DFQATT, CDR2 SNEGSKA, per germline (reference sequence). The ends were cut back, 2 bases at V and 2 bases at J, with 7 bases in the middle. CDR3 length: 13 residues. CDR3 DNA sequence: TGCAGTGCTAGAAGGGTGGGCAATCAGCCCCAGCATTTT. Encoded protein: CSARRVGNQPQHF.

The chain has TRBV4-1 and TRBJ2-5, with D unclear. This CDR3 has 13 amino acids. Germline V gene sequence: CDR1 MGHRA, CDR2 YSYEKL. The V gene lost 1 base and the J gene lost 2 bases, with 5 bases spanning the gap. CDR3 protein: CASSQGLQETQYF. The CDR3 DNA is TGCGCCAGCAGCCAAGGACTGCAAGAGACCCAGTACTTC.

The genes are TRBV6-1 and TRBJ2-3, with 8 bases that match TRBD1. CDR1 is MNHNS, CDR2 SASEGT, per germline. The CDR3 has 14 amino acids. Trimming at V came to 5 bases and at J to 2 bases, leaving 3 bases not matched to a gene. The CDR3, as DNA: TGTGCCAGCAGTCTGGACAGGGTCACAGATACGCAGTATTTT. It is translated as CASSLDRVTDTQYF.

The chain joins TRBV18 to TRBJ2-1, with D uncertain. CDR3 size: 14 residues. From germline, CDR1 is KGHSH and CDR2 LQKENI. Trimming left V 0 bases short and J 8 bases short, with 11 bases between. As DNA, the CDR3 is TGTGCCAGCTCACCACCAACCAGGCAGGATGAGCAGTTCTTC. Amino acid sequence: CASSPPTRQDEQFF.

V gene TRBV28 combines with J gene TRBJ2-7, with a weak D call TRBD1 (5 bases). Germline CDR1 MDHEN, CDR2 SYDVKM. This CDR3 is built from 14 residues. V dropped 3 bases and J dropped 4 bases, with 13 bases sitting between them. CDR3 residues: CASSFSGAGYEQYF. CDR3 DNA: TGTGCCAGCAGTTTCTCTGGGGCTGGTTACGAGCAGTACTTC.

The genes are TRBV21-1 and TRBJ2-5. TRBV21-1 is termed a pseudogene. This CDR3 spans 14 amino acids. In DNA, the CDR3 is TGTGCCAGCAGCAAAGCTGGCACCCAAGAGACCCAGTACTTC. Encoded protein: CASSKAGTQETQYF.

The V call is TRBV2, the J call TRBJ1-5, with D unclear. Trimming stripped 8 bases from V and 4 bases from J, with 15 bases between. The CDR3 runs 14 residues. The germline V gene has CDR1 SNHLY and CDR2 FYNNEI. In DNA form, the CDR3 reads TGTGCCAGCGAAGCGTATATGGCAAATCAGCCCCAGCATTTT. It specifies CASEAYMANQPQHF.

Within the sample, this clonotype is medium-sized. The CDR3 DNA follows: TGTGCCATCAGTGTTGTCAGGGCCCGGCTTAACACCGGGGAGCTGTTTTTT. Translation: CAISVVRARLNTGELFF. J is TRBJ2-2 and V is TRBV10-3; D might be TRBD1 (5 bases). The CDR3 extends over 17 amino acids. Trimming took 4 bases from V and 2 from J, leaving 17 bases between them. CDR1 is ENHRY and CDR2 is SYGVKD in the germline V gene.